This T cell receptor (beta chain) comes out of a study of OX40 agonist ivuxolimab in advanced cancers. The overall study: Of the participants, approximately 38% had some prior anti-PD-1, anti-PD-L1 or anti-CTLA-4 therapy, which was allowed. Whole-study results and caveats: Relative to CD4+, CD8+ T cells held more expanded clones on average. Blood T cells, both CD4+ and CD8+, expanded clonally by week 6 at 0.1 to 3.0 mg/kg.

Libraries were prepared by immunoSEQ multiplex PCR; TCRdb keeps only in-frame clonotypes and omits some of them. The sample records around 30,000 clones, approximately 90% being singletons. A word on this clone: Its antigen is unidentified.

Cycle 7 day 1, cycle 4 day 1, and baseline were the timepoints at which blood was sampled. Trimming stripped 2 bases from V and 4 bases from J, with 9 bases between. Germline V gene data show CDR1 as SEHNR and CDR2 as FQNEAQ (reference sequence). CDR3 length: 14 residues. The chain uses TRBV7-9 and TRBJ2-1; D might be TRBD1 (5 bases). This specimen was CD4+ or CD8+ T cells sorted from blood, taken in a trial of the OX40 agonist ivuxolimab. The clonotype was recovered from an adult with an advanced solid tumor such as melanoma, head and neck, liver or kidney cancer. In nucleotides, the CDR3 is TGTGCCAGCAGCTTAACAGGAATGTACAATGAGCAGTTCTTC. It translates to CASSLTGMYNEQFF.